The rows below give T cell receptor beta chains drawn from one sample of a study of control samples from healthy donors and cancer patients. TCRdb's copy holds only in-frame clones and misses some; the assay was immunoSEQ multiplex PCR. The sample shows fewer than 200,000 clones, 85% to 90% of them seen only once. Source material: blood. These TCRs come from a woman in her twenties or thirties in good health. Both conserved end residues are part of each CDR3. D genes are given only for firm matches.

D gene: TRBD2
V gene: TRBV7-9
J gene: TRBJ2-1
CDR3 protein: CASSSNLAGVYNEQFF

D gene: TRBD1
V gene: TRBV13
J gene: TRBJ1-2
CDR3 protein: CASSKGAQDGYTF

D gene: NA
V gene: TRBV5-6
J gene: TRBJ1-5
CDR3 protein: CASSFGQNSNQPQHF

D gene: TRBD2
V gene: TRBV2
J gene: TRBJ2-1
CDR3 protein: CATTGLAGGSGEQFF

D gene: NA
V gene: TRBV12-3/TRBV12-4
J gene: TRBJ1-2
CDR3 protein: CASKVSGQGGYTF

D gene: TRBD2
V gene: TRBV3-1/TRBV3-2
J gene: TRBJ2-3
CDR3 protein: CASSLGLAGSDTQYF

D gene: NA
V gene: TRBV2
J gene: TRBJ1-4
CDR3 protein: CATHQQGGFEKLFF

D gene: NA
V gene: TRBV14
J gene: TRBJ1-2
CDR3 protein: CASSQETNYGYTF

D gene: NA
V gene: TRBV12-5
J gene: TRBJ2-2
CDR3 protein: CASGLAGGELFF

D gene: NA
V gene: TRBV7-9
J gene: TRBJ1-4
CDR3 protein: CASSFGAGREKLFF

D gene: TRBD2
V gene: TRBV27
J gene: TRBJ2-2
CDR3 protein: CASSFLAGGYTGELFF

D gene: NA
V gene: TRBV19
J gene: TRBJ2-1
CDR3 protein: CASSDRDGQGNEQFF

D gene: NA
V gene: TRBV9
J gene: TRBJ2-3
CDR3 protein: CASSVAPGAPALNTDTQYF

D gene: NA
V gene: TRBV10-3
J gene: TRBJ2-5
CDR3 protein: CAISRGGGQETQYF

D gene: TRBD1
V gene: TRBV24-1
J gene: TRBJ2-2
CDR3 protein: CATSDPGQGGTGELFF

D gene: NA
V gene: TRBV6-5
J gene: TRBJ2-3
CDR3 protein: CASSPTRTDTQYF

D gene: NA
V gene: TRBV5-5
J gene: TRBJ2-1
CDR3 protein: CASSLDRAAWYEQFF

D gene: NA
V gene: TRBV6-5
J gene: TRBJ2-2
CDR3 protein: CASSLTQGTGELFF

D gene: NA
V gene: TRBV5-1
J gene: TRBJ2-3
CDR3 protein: CASSLSGLPTDTQYF

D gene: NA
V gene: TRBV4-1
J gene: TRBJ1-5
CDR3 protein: CASSLVTGLNQPQHF

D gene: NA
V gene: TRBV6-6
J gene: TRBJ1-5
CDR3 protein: CASRPAGDGNQPQHF

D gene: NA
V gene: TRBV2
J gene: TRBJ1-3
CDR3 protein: CAVNGGPGNTIYF

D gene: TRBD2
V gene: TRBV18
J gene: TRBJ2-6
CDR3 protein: CASSFGGRRSGANVLTF

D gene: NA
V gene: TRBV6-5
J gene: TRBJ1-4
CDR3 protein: CASRFMEKLFF

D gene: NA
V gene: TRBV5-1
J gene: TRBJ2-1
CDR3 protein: CASRPVGGEQFF

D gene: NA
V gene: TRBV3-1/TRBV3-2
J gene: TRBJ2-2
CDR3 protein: CASSQVSSAGGELFF

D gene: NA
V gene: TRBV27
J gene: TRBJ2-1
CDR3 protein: CASSPQMVARYNEQFF